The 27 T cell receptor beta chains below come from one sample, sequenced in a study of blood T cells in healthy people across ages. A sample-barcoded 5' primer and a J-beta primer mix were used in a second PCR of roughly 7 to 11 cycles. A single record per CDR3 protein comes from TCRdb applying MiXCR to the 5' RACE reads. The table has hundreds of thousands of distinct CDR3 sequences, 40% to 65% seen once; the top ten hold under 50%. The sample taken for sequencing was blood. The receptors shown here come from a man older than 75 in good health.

The chain's CDR3 is CASSAPKGTKETQYF. DNA of the CDR3: TGTGCCAGCAGTGCGCCGAAAGGGACAAAAGAGACCCAGTACTTC. The genes are TRBV6-1 and TRBJ2-4; D is possibly TRBD1 (6 bases). The DNA end lines up better with TRBJ2-5; the J call may be wrong. Germline V CDR1 and CDR2: MNHNS, SASEGT. The CDR3 covers 15 residues.

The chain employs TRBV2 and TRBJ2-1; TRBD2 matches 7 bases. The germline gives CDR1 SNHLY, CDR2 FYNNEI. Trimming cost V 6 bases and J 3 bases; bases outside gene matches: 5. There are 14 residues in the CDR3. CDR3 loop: CASRTSDYYNEQFF. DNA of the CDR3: TGTGCCAGCAGAACTAGCGATTACTACAATGAGCAGTTCTTC.

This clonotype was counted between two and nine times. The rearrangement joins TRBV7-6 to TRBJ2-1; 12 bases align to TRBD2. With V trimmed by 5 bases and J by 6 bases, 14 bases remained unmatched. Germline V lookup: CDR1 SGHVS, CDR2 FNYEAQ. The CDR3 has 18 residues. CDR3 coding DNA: TGTGCCAGCAGCCCCCGACTAGCGGGAGACGTTGTTAGCAATGAGCAGTTCTTC. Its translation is CASSPRLAGDVVSNEQFF.

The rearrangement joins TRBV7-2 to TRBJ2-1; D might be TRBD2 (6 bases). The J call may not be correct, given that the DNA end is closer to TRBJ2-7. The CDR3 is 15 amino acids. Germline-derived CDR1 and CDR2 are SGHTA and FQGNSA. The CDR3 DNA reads TGTGCCAGCCGTTCGCCTAGCGTCTCCTCCTACGAGCAGTACTTC. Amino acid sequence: CASRSPSVSSYEQYF.

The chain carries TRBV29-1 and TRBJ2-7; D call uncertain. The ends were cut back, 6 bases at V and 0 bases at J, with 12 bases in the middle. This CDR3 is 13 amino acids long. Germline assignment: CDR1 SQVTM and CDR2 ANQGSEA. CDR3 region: CSVRHSSSYEQYF. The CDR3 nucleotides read TGCAGCGTACGACACAGCAGCTCCTACGAGCAGTACTTC.

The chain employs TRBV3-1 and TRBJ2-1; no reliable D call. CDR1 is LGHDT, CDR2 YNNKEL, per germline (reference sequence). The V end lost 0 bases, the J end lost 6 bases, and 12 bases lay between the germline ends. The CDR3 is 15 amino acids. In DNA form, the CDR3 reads TGTGCCAGCAGCCAAGATGTATTAATCGGCAATGAGCAGTTCTTC. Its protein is CASSQDVLIGNEQFF.

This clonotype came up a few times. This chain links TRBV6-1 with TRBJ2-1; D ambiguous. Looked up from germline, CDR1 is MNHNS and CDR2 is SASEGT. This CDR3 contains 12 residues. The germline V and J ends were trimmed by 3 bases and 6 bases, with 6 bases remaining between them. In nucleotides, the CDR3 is TGTGCCAGCAGTGAGGGTCTCAATGAGCAGTTCTTC. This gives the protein CASSEGLNEQFF.

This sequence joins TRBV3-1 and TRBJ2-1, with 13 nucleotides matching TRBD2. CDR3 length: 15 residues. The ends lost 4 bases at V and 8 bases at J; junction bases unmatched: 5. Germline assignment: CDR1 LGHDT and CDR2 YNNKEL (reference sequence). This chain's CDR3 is CASSPWTSGSYEQFF. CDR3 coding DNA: TGTGCCAGCAGCCCCTGGACTAGCGGGAGCTATGAGCAGTTCTTC.

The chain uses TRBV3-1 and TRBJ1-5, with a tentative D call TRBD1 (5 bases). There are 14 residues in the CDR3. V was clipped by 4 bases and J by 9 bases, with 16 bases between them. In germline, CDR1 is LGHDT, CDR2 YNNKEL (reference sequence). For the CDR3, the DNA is TGTGCCAGCAGCCCGGCGGAGGGGTATCTGCCCCAGCATTTT. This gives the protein CASSPAEGYLPQHF.

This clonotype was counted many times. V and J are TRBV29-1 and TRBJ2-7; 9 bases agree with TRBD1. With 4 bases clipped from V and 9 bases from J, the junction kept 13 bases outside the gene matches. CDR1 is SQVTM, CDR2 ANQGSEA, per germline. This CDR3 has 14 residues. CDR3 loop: CSVVSGQGPIMQYF. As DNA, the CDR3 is TGCAGCGTTGTGTCGGGACAGGGCCCAATCATGCAGTACTTC.

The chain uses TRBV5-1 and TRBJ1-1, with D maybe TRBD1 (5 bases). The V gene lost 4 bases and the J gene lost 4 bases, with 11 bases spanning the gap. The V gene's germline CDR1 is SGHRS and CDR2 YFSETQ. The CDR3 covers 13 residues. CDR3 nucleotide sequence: TGCGCCAGCAGCACCGGGGCGCCCACTGAAGCTTTCTTT. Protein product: CASSTGAPTEAFF.

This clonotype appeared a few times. The CDR3 protein is CASSAEASGLAYEQYF. CDR3 bases: TGTGCCAGCAGCGCGGAAGCTAGCGGGCTAGCCTACGAGCAGTACTTC. The chain uses TRBV7-6 and TRBJ2-7, with 8 bases lining up with TRBD2. This CDR3 has 16 amino acids. The germline CDR1 and CDR2 sequences are SGHVS and FNYEAQ. V lost 5 bases to trimming and J lost 2 bases; unmatched junction nucleotides: 11.

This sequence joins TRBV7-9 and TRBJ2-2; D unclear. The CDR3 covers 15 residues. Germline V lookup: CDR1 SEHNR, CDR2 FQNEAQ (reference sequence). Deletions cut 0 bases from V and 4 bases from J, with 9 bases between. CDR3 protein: CASSLAGPTTGELFF. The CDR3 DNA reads TGTGCCAGCAGCTTAGCGGGCCCTACCACCGGGGAGCTGTTTTTT.

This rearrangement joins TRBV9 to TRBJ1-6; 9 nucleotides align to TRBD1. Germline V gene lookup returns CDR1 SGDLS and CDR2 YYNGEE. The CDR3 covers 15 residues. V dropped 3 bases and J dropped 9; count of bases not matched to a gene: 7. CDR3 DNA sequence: TGTGCCAGCAGCGCTGGGGACAGGGCGGGTTCACCCCTCCACTTT. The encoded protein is CASSAGDRAGSPLHF.

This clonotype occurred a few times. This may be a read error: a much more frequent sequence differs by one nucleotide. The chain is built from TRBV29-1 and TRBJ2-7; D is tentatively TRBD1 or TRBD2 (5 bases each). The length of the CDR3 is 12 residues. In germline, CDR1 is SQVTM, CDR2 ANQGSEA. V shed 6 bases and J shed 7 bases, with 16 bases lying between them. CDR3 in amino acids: CSVGTLHAEQYF. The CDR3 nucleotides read TGCAGCGTCGGGACGCTTCACGCTGAGCAGTACTTC.

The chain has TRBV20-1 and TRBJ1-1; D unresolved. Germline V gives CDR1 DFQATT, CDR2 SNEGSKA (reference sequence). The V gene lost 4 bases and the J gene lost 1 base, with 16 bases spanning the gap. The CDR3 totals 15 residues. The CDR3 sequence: CSATTQGGPNTEAFF. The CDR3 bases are TGCAGTGCTACTACCCAAGGAGGGCCGAACACTGAAGCTTTCTTT.

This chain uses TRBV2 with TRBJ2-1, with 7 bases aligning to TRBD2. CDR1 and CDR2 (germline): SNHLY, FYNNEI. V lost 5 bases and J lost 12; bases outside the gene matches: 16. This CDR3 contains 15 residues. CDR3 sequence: CASSPRQAGIGRQFF. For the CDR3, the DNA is TGTGCCAGCAGTCCCCGACAAGCGGGGATTGGGAGGCAGTTCTTC. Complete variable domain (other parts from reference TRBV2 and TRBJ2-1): EPEVTQTPSHQVTQMGQEVILRCVPISNHLYFYWYRQILGQKVEFLVSFYNNEISEKSEIFDDQFSVERPDGSNFTLKIRSTKLEDSAMYFCASSPRQAGIGRQFFGPGTRLTVL.

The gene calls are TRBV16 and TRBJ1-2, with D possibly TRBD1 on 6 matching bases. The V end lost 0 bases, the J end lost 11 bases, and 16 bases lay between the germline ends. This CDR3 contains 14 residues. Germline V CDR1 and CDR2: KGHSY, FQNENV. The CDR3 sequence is CASSQSGGGARYTF. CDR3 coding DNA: TGTGCCAGCAGCCAATCAGGCGGGGGCGCACGTTACACCTTC.

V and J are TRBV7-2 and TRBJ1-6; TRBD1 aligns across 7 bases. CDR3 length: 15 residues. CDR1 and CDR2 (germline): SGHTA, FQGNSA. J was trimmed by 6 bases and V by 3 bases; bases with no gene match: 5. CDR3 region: CASSFTDRANSPLHF. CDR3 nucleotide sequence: TGTGCCAGCAGCTTCACCGACAGGGCTAATTCACCCCTCCACTTT.

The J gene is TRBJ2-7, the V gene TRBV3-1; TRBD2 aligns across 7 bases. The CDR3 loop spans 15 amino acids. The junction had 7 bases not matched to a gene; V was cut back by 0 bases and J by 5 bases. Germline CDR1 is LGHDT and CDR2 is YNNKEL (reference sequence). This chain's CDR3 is CASSQDRTSENEQYF. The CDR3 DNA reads TGTGCCAGCAGCCAAGATCGCACTAGCGAAAACGAGCAGTACTTC.

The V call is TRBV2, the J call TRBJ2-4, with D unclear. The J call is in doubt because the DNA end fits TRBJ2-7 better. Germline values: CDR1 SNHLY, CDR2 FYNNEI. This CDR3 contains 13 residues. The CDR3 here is CASLLSKSYEQYF. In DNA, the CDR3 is TGTGCCAGCCTTTTGTCAAAGTCCTACGAGCAGTACTTC.

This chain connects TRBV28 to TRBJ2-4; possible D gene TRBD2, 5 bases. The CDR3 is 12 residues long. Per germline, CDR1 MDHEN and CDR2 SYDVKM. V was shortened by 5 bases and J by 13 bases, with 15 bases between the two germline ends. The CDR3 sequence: CASSRLLREQYF. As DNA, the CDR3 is TGTGCCAGCAGTCGACTACTTAGAGAGCAGTACTTC.

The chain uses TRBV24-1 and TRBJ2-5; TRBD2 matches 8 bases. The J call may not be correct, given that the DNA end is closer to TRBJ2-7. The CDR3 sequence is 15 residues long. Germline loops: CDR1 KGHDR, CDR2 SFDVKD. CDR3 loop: CATSDSRSGSYEQYF. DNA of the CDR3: TGTGCCACCAGTGACTCCCGCAGCGGGAGCTACGAGCAGTACTTC.

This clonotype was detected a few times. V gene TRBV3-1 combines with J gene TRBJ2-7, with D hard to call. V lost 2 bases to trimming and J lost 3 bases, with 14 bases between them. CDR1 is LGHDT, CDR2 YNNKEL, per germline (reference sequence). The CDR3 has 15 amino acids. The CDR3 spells CASSQRGRPDYEQYF. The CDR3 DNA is TGTGCCAGCAGCCAACGAGGCCGGCCGGACTACGAGCAGTACTTC.

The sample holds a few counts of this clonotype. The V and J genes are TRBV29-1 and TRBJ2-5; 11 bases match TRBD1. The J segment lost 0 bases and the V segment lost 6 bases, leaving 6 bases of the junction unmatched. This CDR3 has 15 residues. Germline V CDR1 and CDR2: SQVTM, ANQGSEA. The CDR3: CSVVPGQGDQETQYF. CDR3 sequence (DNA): TGCAGCGTGGTACCGGGACAGGGGGACCAAGAGACCCAGTACTTC.

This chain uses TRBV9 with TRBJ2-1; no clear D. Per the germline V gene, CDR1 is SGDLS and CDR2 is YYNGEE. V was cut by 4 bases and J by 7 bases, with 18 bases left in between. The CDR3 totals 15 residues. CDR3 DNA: TGTGCCAGCAGCCCCCGTCTCAGAGCCGGTAATGAGCAGTTCTTC. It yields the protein CASSPRLRAGNEQFF. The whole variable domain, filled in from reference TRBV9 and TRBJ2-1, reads DSGVTQTPKHLITATGQRVTLRCSPRSGDLSVYWYQQSLDQGLQFLIQYYNGEERAKGNILERFSAQQFPDLHSELNLSSLELGDSALYFCASSPRLRAGNEQFFGPGTRLTVL.

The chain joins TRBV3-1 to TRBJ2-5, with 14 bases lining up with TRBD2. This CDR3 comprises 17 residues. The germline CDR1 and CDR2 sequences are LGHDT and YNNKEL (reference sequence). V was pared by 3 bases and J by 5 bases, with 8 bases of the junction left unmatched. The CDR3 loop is CASSHYGTSGRSETQYF. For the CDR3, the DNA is TGTGCCAGCAGCCATTACGGGACTAGCGGGAGATCTGAGACCCAGTACTTC.